This T cell receptor beta chain derives from a study of cytomegalovirus exposure and HLA in healthy donors. Germline trimming cut 5 bases from V and 3 bases from J; bases unmatched to any gene: 8. CDR3 length: 15 amino acids. Germline CDR1 reads SEHNR; CDR2 reads FQNEAQ (reference sequence). Amplification used 60 Vbeta primers and 13 Jbeta primers. The assay was immunoSEQ multiplex PCR, and TCRdb's table has in-frame clones only and misses some. This table has around 170,000 clones, around 80% appearing once. This chain uses TRBV7-9 with TRBJ2-7, with 9 bases matching TRBD1. The specimen sequenced was PBMCs. The TCR originated in a man aged 40-49 years in good health and CMV-seropositive. For the CDR3, the DNA is TGTGCCAGCAGCCATCGGGACAGGGCAGTCTACGAGCAGTACTTC. This translates into CASSHRDRAVYEQYF.